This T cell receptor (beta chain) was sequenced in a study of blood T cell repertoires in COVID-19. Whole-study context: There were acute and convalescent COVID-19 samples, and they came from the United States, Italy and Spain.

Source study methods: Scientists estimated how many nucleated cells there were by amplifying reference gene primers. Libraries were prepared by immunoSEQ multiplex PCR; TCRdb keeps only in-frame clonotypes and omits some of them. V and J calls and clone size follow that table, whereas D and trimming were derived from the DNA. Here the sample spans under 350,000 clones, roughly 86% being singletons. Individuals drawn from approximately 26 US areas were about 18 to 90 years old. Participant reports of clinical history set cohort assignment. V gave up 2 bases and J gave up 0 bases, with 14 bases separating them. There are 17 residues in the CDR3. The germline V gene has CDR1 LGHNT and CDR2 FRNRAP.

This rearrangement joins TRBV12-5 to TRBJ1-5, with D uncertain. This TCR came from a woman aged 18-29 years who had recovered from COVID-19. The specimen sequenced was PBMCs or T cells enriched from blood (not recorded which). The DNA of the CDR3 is TGTGCTAGTGGTTTGCTCCCTCGCGGGGATAGCAATCAGCCCCAGCATTTT. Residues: CASGLLPRGDSNQPQHF.